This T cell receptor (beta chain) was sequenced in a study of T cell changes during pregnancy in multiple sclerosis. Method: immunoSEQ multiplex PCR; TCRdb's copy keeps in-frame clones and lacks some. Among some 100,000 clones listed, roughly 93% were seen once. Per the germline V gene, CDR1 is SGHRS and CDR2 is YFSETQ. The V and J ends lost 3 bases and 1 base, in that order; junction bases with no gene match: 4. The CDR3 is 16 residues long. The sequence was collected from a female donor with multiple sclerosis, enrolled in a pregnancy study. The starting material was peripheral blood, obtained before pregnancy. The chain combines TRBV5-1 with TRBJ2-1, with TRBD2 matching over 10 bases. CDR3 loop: CASSWGLALSYNEQFF. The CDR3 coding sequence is TGCGCCAGCAGCTGGGGACTAGCGCTTTCCTACAATGAGCAGTTCTTC.